The subject of this entry is one T cell receptor (beta chain). Its matching antigen is unknown. The CDR3 contains 16 residues. V shed 8 bases, J shed 0 bases, and the junction held 4 bases outside the gene matches. Germline assignment: CDR1 SGHTA and CDR2 FQGTGA. The sample comes from a study of glioma-infiltrating T cells. About the research overall: Presurgical dexamethasone in glioma patients lasted six or fewer days. General observations from the study: A blood CDR3 motif signature was depleted in highly divergent patients.

Amplification of TCR alpha and beta CDR3 regions from RNA used iRepertoire nested multiplex PCR. Input was roughly 100-450 ng of tissue mRNA or PBMC total RNA. One entry per CDR3 protein results from TCRdb running MiXCR on the multiplex PCR reads. The sample has a few hundred thousand distinct CDR3 sequences; approximately 42% are singletons. The origin of this receptor is a human donor with low-grade glioma or glioblastoma, undergoing nonglioma brain surgery, or in good health (not recorded which). Sequencing was performed on glioma tissue, nonneoplastic brain tissue, or PBMCs (not recorded which). The chain uses TRBV7-3 and TRBJ2-1; 13 nucleotides match TRBD2. CDR3 bases: TGTGCCAGCCGGACTAGCGGGGGAAGCTCCTACAATGAGCAGTTCTTC. It yields the protein CASRTSGGSSYNEQFF.